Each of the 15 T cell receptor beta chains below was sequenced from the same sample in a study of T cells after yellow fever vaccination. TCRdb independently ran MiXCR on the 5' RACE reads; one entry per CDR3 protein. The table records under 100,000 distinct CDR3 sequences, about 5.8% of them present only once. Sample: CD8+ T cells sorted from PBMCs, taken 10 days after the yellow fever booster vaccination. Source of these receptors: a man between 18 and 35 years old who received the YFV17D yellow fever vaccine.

CDR3 amino acids: CASSFRVETEAFF. CDR3 nucleotides: TGTGCCAGCAGCTTCCGGGTTGAAACTGAAGCTTTCTTT. V gene TRBV5-4 combines with J gene TRBJ1-1; D is ambiguous. The CDR3 consists of 13 residues. Germline loops: CDR1 SGHNT, CDR2 YYREEE (reference sequence). V lost 2 bases and J 5 bases, leaving 10 bases between the germline ends.

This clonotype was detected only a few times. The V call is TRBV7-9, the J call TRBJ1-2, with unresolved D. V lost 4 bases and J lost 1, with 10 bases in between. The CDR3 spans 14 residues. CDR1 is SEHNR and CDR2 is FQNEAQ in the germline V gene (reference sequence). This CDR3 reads CASSSPAINYGYTF. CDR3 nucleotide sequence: TGTGCCAGCAGCTCGCCAGCGATTAACTATGGCTACACCTTC.

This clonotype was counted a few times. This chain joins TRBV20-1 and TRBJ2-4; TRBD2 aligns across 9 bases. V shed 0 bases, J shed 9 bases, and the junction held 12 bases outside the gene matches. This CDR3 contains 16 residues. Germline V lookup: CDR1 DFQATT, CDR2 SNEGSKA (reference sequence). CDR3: CSARDLRAGGPAIQYF. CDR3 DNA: TGCAGTGCTAGAGATTTAAGGGCGGGGGGGCCGGCCATTCAGTACTTC.

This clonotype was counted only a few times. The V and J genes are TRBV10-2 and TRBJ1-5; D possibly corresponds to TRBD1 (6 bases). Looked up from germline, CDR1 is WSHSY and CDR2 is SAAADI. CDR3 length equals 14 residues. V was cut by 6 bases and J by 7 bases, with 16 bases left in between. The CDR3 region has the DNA TGCGCCAGCAGAGGTGGGGGGGCCGGGCAGCCCCAGCATTTT. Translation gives CASRGGGAGQPQHF.

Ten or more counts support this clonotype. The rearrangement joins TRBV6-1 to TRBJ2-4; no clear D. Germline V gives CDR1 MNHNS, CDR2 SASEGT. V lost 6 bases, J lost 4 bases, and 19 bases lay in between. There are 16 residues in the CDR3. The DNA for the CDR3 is TGTGCCAGCAGCCGTCCCCCATCCGGTGGAAAAAACATTCAGTACTTC. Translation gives CASSRPPSGGKNIQYF.

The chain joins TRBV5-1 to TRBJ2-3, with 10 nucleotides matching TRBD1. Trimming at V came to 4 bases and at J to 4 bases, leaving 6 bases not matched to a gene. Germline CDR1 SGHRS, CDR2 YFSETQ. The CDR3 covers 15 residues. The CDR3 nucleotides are TGCGCCAGCAGCAACGGACAGGGGGTCGCAGATACGCAGTATTTT. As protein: CASSNGQGVADTQYF.

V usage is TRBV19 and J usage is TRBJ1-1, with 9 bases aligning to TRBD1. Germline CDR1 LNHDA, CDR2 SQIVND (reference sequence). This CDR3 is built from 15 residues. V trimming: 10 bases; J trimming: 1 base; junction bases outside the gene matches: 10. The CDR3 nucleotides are TGTGCCACCCTGTTGGACAGGGGCTCGAACACTGAAGCTTTCTTT. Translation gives CATLLDRGSNTEAFF. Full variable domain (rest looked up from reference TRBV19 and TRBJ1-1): DGGITQSPKYLFRKEGQNVTLSCEQNLNHDAMYWYRQDPGQGLRLIYYSQIVNDFQKGDIAEGYSVSREKKESFPLTVTSAQKNPTAFYLCATLLDRGSNTEAFFGQGTRLTVV.

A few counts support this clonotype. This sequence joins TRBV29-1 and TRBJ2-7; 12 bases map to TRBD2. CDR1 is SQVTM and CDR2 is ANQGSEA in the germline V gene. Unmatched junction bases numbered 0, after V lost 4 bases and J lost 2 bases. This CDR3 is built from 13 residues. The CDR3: CSVGTSGAYEQYF. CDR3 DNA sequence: TGCAGCGTTGGGACTAGCGGGGCCTACGAGCAGTACTTC.

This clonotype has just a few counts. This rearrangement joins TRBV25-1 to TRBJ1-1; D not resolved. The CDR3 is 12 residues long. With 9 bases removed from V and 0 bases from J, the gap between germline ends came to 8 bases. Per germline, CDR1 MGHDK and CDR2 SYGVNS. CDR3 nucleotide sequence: TGTGCCAGTCAGATGATGAACACTGAAGCTTTCTTT. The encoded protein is CASQMMNTEAFF. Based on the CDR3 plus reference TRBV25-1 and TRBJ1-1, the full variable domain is EADIYQTPRYLVIGTGKKITLECSQTMGHDKMYWYQQDPGMELHLIHYSYGVNSTEKGDLSSESTVSRIRTEHFPLTLESARPSHTSQYLCASQMMNTEAFFGQGTRLTVV.

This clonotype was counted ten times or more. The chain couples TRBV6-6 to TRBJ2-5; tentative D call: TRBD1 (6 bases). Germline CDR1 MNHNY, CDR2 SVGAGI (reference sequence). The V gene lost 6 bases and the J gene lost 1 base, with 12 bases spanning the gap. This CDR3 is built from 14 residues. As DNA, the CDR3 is TGTGCCAGCAGCCGCTCGGACAGCCAAGAGACCCAGTACTTC. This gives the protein CASSRSDSQETQYF.

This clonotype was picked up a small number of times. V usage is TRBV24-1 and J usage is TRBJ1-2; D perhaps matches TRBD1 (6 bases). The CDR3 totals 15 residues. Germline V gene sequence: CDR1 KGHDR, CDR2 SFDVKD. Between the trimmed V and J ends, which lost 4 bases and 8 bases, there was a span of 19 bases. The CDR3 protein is CATSDPTGIARGYTF. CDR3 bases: TGTGCCACCAGTGACCCGACAGGAATCGCTAGAGGCTACACCTTC.

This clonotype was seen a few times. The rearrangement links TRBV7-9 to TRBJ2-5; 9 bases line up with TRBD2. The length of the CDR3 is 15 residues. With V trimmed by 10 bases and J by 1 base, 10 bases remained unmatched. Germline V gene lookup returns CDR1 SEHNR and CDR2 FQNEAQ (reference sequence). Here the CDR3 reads CATAEVAGAQETQYF. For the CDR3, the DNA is TGTGCCACAGCGGAGGTAGCGGGGGCCCAAGAGACCCAGTACTTC.

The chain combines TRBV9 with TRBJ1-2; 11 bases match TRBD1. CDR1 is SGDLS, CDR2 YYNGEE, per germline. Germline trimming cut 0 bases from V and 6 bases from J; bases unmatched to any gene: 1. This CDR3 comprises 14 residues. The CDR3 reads CASSVGTGGHGYTF. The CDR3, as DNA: TGTGCCAGCAGCGTAGGGACAGGGGGCCATGGCTACACCTTC.

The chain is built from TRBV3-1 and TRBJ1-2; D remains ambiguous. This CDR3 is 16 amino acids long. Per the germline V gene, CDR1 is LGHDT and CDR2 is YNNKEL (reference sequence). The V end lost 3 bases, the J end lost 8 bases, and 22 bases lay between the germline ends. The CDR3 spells CASSQTSPLNRGGYTF. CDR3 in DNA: TGTGCCAGCAGCCAGACGAGTCCGTTAAACAGAGGAGGCTACACCTTC.

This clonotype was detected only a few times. In nucleotides, the CDR3 is TGTGCCAGCAGAGAAGACAGGGGTTTGGATGTGGCGCGGAACACCATATATTTT. This translates into CASREDRGLDVARNTIYF. The genes are TRBV7-6 and TRBJ1-3; 8 nucleotides line up with TRBD1. The germline V gene has CDR1 SGHVS and CDR2 FNYEAQ. V lost 6 bases to trimming and J lost 7 bases; unmatched junction nucleotides: 20. The CDR3 runs 18 residues. Combining the CDR3 with reference TRBV7-6 and TRBJ1-3 gives the whole variable domain GAGVSQSPRYKVTKRGQDVALRCDPISGHVSLYWYRQALGQGPEFLTYFNYEAQQDKSGLPNDRFSAERPEGSISTLTIQRTEQRDSAMYRCASREDRGLDVARNTIYFGEGSWLTVV.